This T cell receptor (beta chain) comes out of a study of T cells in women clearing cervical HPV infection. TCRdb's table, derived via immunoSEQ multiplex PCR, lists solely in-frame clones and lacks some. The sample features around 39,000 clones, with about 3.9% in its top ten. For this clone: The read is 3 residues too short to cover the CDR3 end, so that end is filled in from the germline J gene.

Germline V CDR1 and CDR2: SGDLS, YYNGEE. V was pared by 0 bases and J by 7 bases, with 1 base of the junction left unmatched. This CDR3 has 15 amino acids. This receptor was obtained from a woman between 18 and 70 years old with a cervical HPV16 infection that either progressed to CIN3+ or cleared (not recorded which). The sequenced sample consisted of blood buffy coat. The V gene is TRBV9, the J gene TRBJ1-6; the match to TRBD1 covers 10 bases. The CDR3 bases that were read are TGTGCCAGCAGCGTAGGGGACAGGGGAAATTCACCC. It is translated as CASSVGDRGNSP. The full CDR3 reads CASSVGDRGNSPLHF.